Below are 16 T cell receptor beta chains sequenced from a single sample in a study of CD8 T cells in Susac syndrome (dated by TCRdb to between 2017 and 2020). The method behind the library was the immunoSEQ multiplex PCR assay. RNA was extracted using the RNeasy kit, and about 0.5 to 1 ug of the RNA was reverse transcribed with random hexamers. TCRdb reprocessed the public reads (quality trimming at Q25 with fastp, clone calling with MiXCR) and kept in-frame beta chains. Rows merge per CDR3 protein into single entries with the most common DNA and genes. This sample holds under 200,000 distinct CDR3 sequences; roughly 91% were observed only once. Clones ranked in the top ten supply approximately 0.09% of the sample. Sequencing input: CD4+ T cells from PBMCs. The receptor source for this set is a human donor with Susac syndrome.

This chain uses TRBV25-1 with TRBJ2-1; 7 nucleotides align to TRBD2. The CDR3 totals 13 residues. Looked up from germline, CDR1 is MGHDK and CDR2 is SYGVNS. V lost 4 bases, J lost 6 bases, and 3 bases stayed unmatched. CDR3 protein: CASSVTGGNEQFF. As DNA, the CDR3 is TGTGCCAGCAGTGTTACGGGAGGCAATGAGCAGTTCTTC.

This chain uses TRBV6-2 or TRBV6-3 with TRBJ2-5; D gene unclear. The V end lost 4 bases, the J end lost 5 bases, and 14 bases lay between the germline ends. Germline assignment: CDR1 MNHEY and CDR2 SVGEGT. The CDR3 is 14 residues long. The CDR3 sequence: CASSWMQPQETQYF. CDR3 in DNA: TGTGCCAGCAGTTGGATGCAGCCACAGGAGACCCAGTACTTC.

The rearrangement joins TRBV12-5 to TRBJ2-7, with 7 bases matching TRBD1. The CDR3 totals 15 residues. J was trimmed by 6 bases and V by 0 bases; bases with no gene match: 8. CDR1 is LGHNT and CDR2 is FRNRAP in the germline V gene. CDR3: CASGLVVRGFPEQYF. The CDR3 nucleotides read TGTGCTAGTGGTTTGGTAGTCAGGGGGTTTCCCGAGCAGTACTTC. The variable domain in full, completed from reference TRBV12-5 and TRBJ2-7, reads DARVTQTPRHKVTEMGQEVTMRCQPILGHNTVFWYRQTMMQGLELLAYFRNRAPLDDSGMPKDRFSAEMPDATLATLKIQPSEPRDSAVYFCASGLVVRGFPEQYFGPGTRLTVT.

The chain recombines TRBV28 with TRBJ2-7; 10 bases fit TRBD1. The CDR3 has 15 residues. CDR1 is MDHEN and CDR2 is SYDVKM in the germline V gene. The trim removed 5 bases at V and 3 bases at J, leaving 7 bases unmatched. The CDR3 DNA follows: TGTGCCAGCAGTGTTACGGGGGACAGGGGCTACGAGCAGTACTTC. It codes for CASSVTGDRGYEQYF.

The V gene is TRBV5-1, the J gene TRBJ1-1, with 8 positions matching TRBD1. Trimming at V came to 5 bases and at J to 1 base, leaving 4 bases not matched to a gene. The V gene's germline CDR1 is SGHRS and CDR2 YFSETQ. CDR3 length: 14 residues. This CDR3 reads CASRQTGENTEAFF. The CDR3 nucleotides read TGCGCCAGCAGACAGACAGGGGAGAACACTGAAGCTTTCTTT.

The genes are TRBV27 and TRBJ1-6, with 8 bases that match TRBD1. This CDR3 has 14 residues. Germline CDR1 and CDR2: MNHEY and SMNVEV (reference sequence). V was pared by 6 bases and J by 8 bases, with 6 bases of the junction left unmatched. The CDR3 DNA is TGTGCCAGCAGGGCGACAGGGGCGGATTCACCCCTCCACTTT. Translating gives CASRATGADSPLHF.

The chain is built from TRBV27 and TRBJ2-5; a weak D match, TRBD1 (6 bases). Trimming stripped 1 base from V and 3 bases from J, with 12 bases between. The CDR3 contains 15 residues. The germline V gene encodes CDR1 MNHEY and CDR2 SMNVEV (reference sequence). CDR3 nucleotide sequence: TGTGCCAGCAGTTTATATAAGGGGACAAAAGAGACCCAGTACTTC. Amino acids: CASSLYKGTKETQYF.

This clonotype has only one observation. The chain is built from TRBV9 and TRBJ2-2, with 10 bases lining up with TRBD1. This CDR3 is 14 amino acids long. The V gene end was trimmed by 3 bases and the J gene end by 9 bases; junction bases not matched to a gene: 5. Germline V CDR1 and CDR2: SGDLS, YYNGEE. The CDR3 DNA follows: TGTGCCAGCAGCGCGGGACAGGGGATCAGGGAGCTGTTTTTT. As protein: CASSAGQGIRELFF.

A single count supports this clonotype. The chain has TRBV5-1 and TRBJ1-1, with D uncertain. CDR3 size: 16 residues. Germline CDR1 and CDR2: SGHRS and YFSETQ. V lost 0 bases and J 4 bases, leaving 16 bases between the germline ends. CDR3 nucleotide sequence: TGCGCCAGCAGCTTGGACACTTGGACCACGGGCACTGAAGCTTTCTTT. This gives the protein CASSLDTWTTGTEAFF. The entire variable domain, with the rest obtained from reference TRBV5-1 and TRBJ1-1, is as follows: KAGVTQTPRYLIKTRGQQVTLSCSPISGHRSVSWYQQTPGQGLQFLFEYFSETQRNKGNFPGRFSGRQFSNSRSEMNVSTLELGDSALYLCASSLDTWTTGTEAFFGQGTRLTVV.

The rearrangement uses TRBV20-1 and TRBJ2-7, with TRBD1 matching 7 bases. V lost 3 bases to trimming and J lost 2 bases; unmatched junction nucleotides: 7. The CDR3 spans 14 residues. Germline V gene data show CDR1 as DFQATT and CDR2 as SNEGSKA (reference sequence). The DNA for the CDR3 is TGCAGTGCTAGGTATCCGGGACAGACCTACGAGCAGTACTTC. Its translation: CSARYPGQTYEQYF.

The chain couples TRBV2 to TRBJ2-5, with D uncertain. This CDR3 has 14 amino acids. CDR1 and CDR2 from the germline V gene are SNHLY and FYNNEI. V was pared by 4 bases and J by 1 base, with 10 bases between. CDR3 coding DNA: TGTGCCAGCAGTGGGCCTCTCCCCCAAGAGACCCAGTACTTC. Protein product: CASSGPLPQETQYF.

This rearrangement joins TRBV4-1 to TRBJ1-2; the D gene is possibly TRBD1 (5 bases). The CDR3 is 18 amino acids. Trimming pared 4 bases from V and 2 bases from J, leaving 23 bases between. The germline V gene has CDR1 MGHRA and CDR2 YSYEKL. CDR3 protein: CASSRSPSDSENNYGYTF. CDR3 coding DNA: TGCGCCAGCAGCCGGAGCCCATCCGACAGCGAGAACAACTATGGCTACACCTTC.

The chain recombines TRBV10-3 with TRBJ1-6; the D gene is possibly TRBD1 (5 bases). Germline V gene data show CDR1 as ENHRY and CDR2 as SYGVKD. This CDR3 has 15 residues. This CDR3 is CATMGESSYNSPLHF. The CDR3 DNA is TGTGCGACTATGGGGGAGAGCTCCTATAATTCACCCCTCCACTTT.

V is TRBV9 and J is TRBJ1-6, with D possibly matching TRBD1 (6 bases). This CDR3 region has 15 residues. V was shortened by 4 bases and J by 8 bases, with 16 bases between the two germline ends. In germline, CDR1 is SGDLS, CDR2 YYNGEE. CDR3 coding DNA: TGTGCCAGCAGCACCCTAGGGGGGACGGATTCACCCCTCCACTTT. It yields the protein CASSTLGGTDSPLHF.

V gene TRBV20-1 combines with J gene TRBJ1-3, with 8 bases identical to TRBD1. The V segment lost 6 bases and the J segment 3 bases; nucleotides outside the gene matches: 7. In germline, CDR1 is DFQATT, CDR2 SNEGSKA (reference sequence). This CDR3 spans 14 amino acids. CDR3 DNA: TGCAGTGCCACGTCAGGGGGCGGTGGAAACACCATATATTTT. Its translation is CSATSGGGGNTIYF.

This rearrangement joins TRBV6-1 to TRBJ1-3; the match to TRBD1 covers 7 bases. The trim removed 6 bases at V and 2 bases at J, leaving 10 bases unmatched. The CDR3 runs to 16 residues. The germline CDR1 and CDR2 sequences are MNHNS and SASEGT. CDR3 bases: TGTGCCAGCAGCCACCGACAGGGCGGAACTGGAAACACCATATATTTT. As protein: CASSHRQGGTGNTIYF.